The rows below give T cell receptor beta chains drawn from one sample of a study of blood T cell repertoires in COVID-19. Repertoires were generated with immunoSEQ multiplex PCR, while TCRdb's copy carries only in-frame clones and drops some. The sample records about 66,000 clones, approximately 89% being singletons. Sample: peripheral blood. Source of these receptors: a man aged 55-75 years with acute or convalescent COVID-19. The CDR3 runs from the conserved cysteine through the conserved F or W. Each record gives: clone size, V gene, D gene, J gene, CDR3 protein, CDR3 DNA. D genes are given only for firm matches. Only part of the rows carry a size: once, few, many, or a class if the clone is expanded.

abundance: -
v_gene: TRBV10-3
d_gene: -
j_gene: TRBJ2-3
CDR3aa: CAIAEAVYTQYF
CDR3nt: TGTGCCATCGCGGAAGCGGTCTATACGCAGTATTTT

abundance: -
v_gene: TRBV7-2
d_gene: -
j_gene: TRBJ1-1
CDR3aa: CASSPSADRMNTEAFF
CDR3nt: TGTGCCAGCAGCCCATCCGCGGACAGAATGAACACTGAAGCTTTCTTT

abundance: -
v_gene: TRBV6-1
d_gene: TRBD2
j_gene: TRBJ2-1
CDR3aa: CASSEGLATFNEQFF
CDR3nt: TGTGCCAGCAGTGAAGGACTAGCGACGTTCAATGAGCAGTTCTTC

abundance: -
v_gene: TRBV2
d_gene: -
j_gene: TRBJ1-5
CDR3aa: CASSVAGSNQPQHF
CDR3nt: TGTGCCAGCAGTGTTGCCGGGTCTAATCAGCCCCAGCATTTT

abundance: -
v_gene: TRBV5-8
d_gene: -
j_gene: TRBJ1-6
CDR3aa: CASSDRNNSPLHF
CDR3nt: TGTGCCAGCAGTGACAGGAATAATTCACCCCTCCACTTT

abundance: -
v_gene: TRBV19
d_gene: -
j_gene: TRBJ2-5
CDR3aa: CASSWSLDQETQYF
CDR3nt: TGTGCCAGTAGTTGGAGTCTAGATCAAGAGACCCAGTACTTC

abundance: -
v_gene: TRBV19
d_gene: -
j_gene: TRBJ1-4
CDR3aa: CASSTTWRTNEKLFF
CDR3nt: TGTGCCAGTAGTACTACCTGGAGAACTAATGAAAAACTGTTTTTT

abundance: -
v_gene: TRBV5-1
d_gene: -
j_gene: TRBJ2-2
CDR3aa: CASSLGGNTGELFF
CDR3nt: TGCGCCAGCAGCTTGGGAGGGAACACCGGGGAGCTGTTTTTT

abundance: -
v_gene: TRBV7-3
d_gene: TRBD1
j_gene: TRBJ1-2
CDR3aa: CASSPYRTGGYGYTF
CDR3nt: TGTGCCAGCAGCCCATATCGGACAGGGGGCTATGGCTACACCTTC

abundance: -
v_gene: TRBV19
d_gene: -
j_gene: TRBJ1-1
CDR3aa: CASSYRMNTEAFF
CDR3nt: TGTGCCAGTAGTTACAGGATGAACACTGAAGCTTTCTTT

abundance: once
v_gene: TRBV21-1
d_gene: -
j_gene: TRBJ2-1
CDR3aa: CASSKESSGASYNEQFF
CDR3nt: TGTGCCAGCAGCAAGGAATCTAGCGGGGCCAGTTACAATGAGCAGTTCTTC

abundance: -
v_gene: TRBV5-1
d_gene: TRBD1
j_gene: TRBJ2-1
CDR3aa: CASSPGGYTNEQFF
CDR3nt: TGCGCCAGCAGCCCAGGGGGCTACACAAATGAGCAGTTCTTC

abundance: -
v_gene: TRBV5-4
d_gene: -
j_gene: TRBJ2-5
CDR3aa: CASSLEGMGGETQYF
CDR3nt: TGTGCCAGCAGCTTGGAGGGAATGGGCGGGGAGACCCAGTACTTC

abundance: -
v_gene: TRBV13
d_gene: -
j_gene: TRBJ2-7
CDR3aa: CASSLGRIYEQYF
CDR3nt: TGTGCCAGCAGCTTAGGGCGGATCTACGAGCAGTACTTC

abundance: -
v_gene: TRBV3-1/TRBV3-2
d_gene: -
j_gene: TRBJ1-5
CDR3aa: CASSQQPYSNQPQHF
CDR3nt: TGTGCCAGCAGCCAACAACCCTATAGCAATCAGCCCCAGCATTTT

abundance: -
v_gene: TRBV5-1
d_gene: TRBD1
j_gene: TRBJ2-3
CDR3aa: CASSLGGQGILSTDTQYF
CDR3nt: TGCGCCAGCAGCTTGGGGGGACAGGGGATTCTTAGCACAGATACGCAGTATTTT

abundance: -
v_gene: TRBV4-2
d_gene: -
j_gene: TRBJ1-2
CDR3aa: CASSPAGASGGYTF
CDR3nt: TGTGCCAGCAGCCCCGCTGGGGCGTCGGGTGGCTACACCTTC

abundance: once
v_gene: TRBV27
d_gene: -
j_gene: TRBJ1-5
CDR3aa: CASSSRGIQPQHF
CDR3nt: TGTGCCAGCAGTTCACGCGGGATTCAGCCCCAGCATTTT

abundance: -
v_gene: TRBV3-1/TRBV3-2
d_gene: -
j_gene: TRBJ2-2
CDR3aa: CASSQGPGELFF
CDR3nt: TGTGCCAGCAGCCAAGGGCCCGGGGAGCTGTTTTTT

abundance: few
v_gene: TRBV6-6
d_gene: TRBD1
j_gene: TRBJ2-7
CDR3aa: CASLAQGVYEQYF
CDR3nt: TGTGCCAGCTTAGCGCAGGGGGTCTACGAGCAGTACTTC

abundance: -
v_gene: TRBV6-6
d_gene: -
j_gene: TRBJ1-1
CDR3aa: CASSYRSPDTEAFF
CDR3nt: TGTGCCAGCAGTTATAGATCCCCTGACACTGAAGCTTTCTTT

abundance: -
v_gene: TRBV12-3/TRBV12-4
d_gene: -
j_gene: TRBJ1-5
CDR3aa: CASSFSSMPQHF
CDR3nt: TGTGCCAGCAGTTTCTCTAGCATGCCCCAGCATTTT

abundance: once
v_gene: TRBV7-6
d_gene: TRBD2
j_gene: TRBJ2-1
CDR3aa: CASSPGLAGGPPNEQFF
CDR3nt: TGTGCCAGCAGCCCGGGACTAGCGGGGGGGCCACCCAATGAGCAGTTCTTC

abundance: -
v_gene: TRBV4-1
d_gene: -
j_gene: TRBJ1-1
CDR3aa: CASSQPMRNTEAFF
CDR3nt: TGCGCCAGCAGCCAGCCTATGAGGAACACTGAAGCTTTCTTT

abundance: -
v_gene: TRBV6-6
d_gene: -
j_gene: TRBJ1-6
CDR3aa: CASQTEFESNSPLHF
CDR3nt: TGTGCCAGTCAAACCGAATTCGAGAGCAATTCACCCCTCCACTTT

abundance: -
v_gene: TRBV19
d_gene: -
j_gene: TRBJ1-6
CDR3aa: CASSSPAGNSPLHF
CDR3nt: TGTGCCAGTAGTTCCCCCGCCGGGAATTCACCCCTCCACTTT

abundance: -
v_gene: TRBV6-1
d_gene: -
j_gene: TRBJ1-5
CDR3aa: CASSPRAVGQPQHF
CDR3nt: TGTGCCAGCAGTCCCAGGGCAGTCGGTCAGCCCCAGCATTTT

abundance: -
v_gene: TRBV5-1
d_gene: -
j_gene: TRBJ1-1
CDR3aa: CASSLVPQGGTEAFF
CDR3nt: TGCGCCAGCAGCTTGGTTCCACAGGGTGGCACTGAAGCTTTCTTT

abundance: few
v_gene: TRBV19
d_gene: TRBD1
j_gene: TRBJ1-1
CDR3aa: CASSNRAQGLGSQAFF
CDR3nt: TGTGCCAGTAGTAACCGGGCACAGGGGCTCGGGTCTCAAGCTTTCTTT

abundance: -
v_gene: TRBV9
d_gene: -
j_gene: TRBJ1-2
CDR3aa: CASTRGGSSNYGYTF
CDR3nt: TGTGCCAGTACCAGGGGAGGGAGTTCTAACTATGGCTACACCTTC

abundance: -
v_gene: TRBV5-1
d_gene: -
j_gene: TRBJ2-3
CDR3aa: CASSLTGPPTDTQYF
CDR3nt: TGCGCCAGCAGCTTGACAGGACCTCCCACAGATACGCAGTATTTT

abundance: -
v_gene: TRBV6-5
d_gene: -
j_gene: TRBJ1-6
CDR3aa: CASSYLDRANSPLHF
CDR3nt: TGTGCCAGCAGTTACCTGGACAGAGCTAATTCACCCCTCCACTTT

abundance: -
v_gene: TRBV29-1
d_gene: TRBD1
j_gene: TRBJ1-2
CDR3aa: CSVETGNYGYTF
CDR3nt: TGCAGCGTCGAGACAGGGAACTATGGCTACACCTTC

abundance: -
v_gene: TRBV30
d_gene: -
j_gene: TRBJ2-2
CDR3aa: CAWSRGEGTGELFF
CDR3nt: TGTGCCTGGAGTCGGGGTGAAGGCACCGGGGAGCTGTTTTTT

abundance: -
v_gene: TRBV5-1
d_gene: TRBD2
j_gene: TRBJ2-1
CDR3aa: CASSLASGGDDEQFF
CDR3nt: TGCGCCAGCAGCTTGGCTAGCGGGGGGGACGATGAGCAGTTCTTC

abundance: -
v_gene: TRBV7-3
d_gene: TRBD1
j_gene: TRBJ1-2
CDR3aa: CASSLGQGYGYTF
CDR3nt: TGTGCCAGCAGCTTAGGACAGGGCTATGGCTACACCTTC